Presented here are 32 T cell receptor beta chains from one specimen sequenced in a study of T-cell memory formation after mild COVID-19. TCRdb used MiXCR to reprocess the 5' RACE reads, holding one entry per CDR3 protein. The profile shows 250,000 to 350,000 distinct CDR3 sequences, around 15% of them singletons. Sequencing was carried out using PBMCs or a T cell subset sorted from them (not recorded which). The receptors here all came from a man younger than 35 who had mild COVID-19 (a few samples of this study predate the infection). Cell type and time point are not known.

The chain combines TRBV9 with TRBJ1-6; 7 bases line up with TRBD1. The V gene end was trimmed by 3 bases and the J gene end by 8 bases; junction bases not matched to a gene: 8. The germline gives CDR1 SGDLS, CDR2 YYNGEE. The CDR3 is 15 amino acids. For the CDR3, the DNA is TGTGCCAGCAGCGCAACTACAACAGGGGATTCACCCCTCCACTTT. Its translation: CASSATTTGDSPLHF.

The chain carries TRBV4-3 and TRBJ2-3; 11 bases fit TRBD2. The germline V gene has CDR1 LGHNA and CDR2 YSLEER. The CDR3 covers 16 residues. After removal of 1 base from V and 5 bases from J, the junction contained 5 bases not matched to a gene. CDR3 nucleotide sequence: TGCGCCAGCAGCCAAGGTAGCGGGGGGGCCGGAGATACGCAGTATTTT. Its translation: CASSQGSGGAGDTQYF.

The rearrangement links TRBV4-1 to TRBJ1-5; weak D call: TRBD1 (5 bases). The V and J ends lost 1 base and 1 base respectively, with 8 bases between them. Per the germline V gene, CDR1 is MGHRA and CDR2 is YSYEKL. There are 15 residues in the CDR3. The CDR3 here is CASSQGGNSNQPQHF. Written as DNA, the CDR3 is TGCGCCAGCAGCCAAGGGGGGAACAGCAATCAGCCCCAGCATTTT.

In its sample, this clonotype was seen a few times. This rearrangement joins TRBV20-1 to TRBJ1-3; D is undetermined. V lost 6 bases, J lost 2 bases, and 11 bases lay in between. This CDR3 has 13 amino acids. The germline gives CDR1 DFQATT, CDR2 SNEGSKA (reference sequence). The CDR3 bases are TGCAGTGCCCGAAGCTACACTGGAAACACCATATATTTT. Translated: CSARSYTGNTIYF.

Written as DNA, the CDR3 is TGTGCCAGCAGCTTGACGATTTCAGGGGGCATTAAGTCGGGCACCGGGGAGCTGTTTTTT. Translated: CASSLTISGGIKSGTGELFF. The gene calls are TRBV7-3 and TRBJ2-2, with 8 bases fitting TRBD1. The germline V gene has CDR1 SGHTA and CDR2 FQGTGA. The CDR3 is 20 amino acids. V lost 3 bases, J lost 4 bases, and 19 bases stayed unmatched.

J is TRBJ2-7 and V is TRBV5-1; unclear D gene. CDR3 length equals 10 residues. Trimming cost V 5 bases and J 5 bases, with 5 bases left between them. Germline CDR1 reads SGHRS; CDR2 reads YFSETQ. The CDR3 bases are TGCGCCAGCAGAGGAGACGAGCAGTACTTC. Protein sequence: CASRGDEQYF.

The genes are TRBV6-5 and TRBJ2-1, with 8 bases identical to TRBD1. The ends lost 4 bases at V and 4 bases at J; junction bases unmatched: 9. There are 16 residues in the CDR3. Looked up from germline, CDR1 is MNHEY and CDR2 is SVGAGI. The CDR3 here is CASSFAGGPSYNEQFF. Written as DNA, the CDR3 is TGTGCCAGCAGTTTCGCAGGGGGCCCGAGTTACAATGAGCAGTTCTTC.

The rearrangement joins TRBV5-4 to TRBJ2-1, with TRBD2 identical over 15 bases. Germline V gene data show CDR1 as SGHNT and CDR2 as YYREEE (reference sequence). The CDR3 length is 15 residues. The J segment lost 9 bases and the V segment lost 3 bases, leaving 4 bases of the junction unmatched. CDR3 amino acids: CASSSGLAGGSEQFF. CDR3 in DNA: TGTGCCAGCAGCTCGGGACTAGCGGGGGGAAGTGAGCAGTTCTTC.

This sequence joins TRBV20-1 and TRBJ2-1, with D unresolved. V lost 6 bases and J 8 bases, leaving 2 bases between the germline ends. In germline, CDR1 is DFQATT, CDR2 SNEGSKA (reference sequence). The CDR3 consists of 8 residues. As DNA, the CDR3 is TGCAGTGCCTATGAGCAGTTCTTC. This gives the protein CSAYEQFF.

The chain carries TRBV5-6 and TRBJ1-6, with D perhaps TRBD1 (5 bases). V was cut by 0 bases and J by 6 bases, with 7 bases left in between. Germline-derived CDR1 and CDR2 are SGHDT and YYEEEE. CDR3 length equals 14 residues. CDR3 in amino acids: CASSLDRTNSPLHF. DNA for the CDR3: TGTGCCAGCAGCTTGGACAGGACTAATTCACCCCTCCACTTT.

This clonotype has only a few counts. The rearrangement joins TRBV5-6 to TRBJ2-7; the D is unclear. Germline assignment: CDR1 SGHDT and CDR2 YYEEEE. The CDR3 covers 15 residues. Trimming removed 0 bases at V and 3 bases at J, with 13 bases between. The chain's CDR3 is CASSLARGGIYEQYV. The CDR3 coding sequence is TGTGCCAGCAGCTTGGCCAGAGGTGGAATCTACGAGCAGTACGTC.

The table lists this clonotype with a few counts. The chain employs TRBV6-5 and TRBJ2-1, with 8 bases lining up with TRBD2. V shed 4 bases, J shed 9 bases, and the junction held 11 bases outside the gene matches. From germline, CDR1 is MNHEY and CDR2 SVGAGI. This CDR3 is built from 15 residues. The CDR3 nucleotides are TGTGCCAGCAGTTTCCAGCCGGGGGGGCAGGTTGAGCAGTTCTTC. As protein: CASSFQPGGQVEQFF.

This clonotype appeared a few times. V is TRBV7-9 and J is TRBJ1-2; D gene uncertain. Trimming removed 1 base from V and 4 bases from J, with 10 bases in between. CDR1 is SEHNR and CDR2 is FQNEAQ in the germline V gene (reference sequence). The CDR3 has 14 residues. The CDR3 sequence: CASSLGAAFYGYTF. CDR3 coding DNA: TGTGCCAGCAGCTTAGGGGCGGCGTTCTATGGCTACACCTTC.

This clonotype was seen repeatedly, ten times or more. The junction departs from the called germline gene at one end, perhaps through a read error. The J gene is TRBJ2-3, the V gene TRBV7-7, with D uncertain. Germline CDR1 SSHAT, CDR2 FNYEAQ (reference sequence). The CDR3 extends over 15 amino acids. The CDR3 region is CASSLYSSSTDTQYF. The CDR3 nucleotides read TGTGCTAGCAGCTTATACAGCTCTAGCACAGATACGCAGTATTTT.

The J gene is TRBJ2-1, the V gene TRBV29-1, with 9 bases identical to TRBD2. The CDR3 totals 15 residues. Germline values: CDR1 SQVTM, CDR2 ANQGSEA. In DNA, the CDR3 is TGCGGGGGTGGGGCTAGCGGGATCACCTACAATGAGCAGTTCTTC. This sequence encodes CGGGASGITYNEQFF.

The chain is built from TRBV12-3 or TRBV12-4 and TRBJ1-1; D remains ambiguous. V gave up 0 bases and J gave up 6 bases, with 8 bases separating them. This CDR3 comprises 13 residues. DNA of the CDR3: TGTGCCAGCAGTTTAGCCGAGGGCGCTGAAGCTTTCTTT. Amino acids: CASSLAEGAEAFF.

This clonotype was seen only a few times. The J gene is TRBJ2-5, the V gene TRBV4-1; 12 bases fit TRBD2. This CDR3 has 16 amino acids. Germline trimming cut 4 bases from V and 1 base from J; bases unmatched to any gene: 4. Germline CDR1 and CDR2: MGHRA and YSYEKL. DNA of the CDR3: TGCGCCAGCAGCCGCGGGACTAGCGGGCGCCAAGAGACCCAGTACTTC. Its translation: CASSRGTSGRQETQYF.

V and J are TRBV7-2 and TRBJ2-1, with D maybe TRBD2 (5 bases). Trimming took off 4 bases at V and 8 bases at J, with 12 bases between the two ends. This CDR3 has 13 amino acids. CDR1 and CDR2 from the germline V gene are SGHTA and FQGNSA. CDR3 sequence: CASSSKRWDEQFF. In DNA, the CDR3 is TGTGCCAGCAGCTCCAAGCGGTGGGATGAGCAGTTCTTC.

DNA of the CDR3: TGTGCCAGCAGCCAAGGGGTGATGCGCAATCAGCCCCAGCATTTT. The encoded protein is CASSQGVMRNQPQHF. The chain has TRBV14 and TRBJ1-5; D uncertain. The germline V gene has CDR1 SGHDN and CDR2 FVKESK. The CDR3 runs 15 residues. V lost 1 base, J lost 2 bases, and 9 bases lay in between.

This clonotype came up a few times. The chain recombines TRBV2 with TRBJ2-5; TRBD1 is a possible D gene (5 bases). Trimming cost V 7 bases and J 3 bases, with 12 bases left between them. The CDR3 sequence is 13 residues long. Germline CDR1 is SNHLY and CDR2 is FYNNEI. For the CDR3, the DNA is TGTGCCAGCACCAGCTCAGGGAAAGAGACCCAGTACTTC. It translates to CASTSSGKETQYF.

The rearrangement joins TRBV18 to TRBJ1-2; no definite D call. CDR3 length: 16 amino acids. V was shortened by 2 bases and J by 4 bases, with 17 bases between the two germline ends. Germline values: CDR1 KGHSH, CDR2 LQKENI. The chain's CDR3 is CASSPLPTSMGYGYTF. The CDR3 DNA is TGTGCCAGCTCACCATTGCCCACATCCATGGGCTATGGCTACACCTTC.

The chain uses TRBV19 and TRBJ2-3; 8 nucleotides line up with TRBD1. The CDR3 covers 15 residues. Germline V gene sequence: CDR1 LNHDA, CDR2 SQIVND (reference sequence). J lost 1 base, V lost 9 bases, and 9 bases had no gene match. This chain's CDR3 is CASRHRGTRTDTQYF. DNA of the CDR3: TGTGCCAGCCGTCACAGGGGGACACGCACAGATACGCAGTATTTT.

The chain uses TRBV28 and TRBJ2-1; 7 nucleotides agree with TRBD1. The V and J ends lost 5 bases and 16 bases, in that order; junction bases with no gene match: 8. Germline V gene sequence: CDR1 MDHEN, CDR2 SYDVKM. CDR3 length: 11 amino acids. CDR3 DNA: TGTGCCAGCAGTGTACAGGGGACGTACTTCTTC. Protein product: CASSVQGTYFF.

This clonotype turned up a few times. DNA of the CDR3: TGTGCCTGTTGGGACAGGGGCACTGAAGCTTTCTTT. Protein sequence: CACWDRGTEAFF. The chain joins TRBV30 to TRBJ1-1, with 10 bases aligning to TRBD1. J lost 4 bases, V lost 6 bases, and 2 bases had no gene match. The V gene's germline CDR1 is GTSNPN and CDR2 SVGIG (reference sequence). The CDR3 covers 12 residues.

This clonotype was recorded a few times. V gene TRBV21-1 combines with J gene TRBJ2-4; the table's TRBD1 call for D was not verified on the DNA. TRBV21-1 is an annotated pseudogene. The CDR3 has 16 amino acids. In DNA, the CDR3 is TGTGCCAGCAGCAAACCGGGACAGGGAGGCAAAAACATTCAGTACTTC. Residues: CASSKPGQGGKNIQYF.

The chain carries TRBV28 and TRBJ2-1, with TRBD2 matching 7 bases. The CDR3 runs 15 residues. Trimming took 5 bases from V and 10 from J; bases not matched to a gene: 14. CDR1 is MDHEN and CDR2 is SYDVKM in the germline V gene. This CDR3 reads CASSGTLGGRWEQFF. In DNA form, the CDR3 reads TGTGCCAGCAGTGGCACACTCGGGGGGAGGTGGGAGCAGTTCTTC.

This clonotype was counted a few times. The DNA of the CDR3 is TGTGCCAGCAGCCCGGGACTAGCGAAACCCACCGATACGCAGTATTTT. It encodes CASSPGLAKPTDTQYF. The rearrangement links TRBV28 to TRBJ2-3; 10 bases match TRBD2. Looked up from germline, CDR1 is MDHEN and CDR2 is SYDVKM. The CDR3 totals 16 residues. V lost 6 bases to trimming and J lost 6 bases; unmatched junction nucleotides: 12.

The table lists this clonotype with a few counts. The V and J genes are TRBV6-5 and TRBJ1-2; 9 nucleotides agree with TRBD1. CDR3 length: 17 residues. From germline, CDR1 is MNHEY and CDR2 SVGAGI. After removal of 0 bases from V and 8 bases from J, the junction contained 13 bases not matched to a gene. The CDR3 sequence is CASSYSAGQGSFPGYTF. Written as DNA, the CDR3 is TGTGCCAGCAGTTACTCGGCTGGACAGGGGTCATTTCCGGGCTACACCTTC.

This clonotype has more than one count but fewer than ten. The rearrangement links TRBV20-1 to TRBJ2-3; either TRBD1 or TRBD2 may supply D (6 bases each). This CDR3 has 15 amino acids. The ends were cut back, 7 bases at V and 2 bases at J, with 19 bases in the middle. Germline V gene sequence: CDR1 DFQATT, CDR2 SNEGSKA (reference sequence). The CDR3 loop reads CSVGRTGAATDTQYF. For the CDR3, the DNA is TGCAGTGTTGGCCGGACGGGGGCCGCCACAGATACGCAGTATTTT.

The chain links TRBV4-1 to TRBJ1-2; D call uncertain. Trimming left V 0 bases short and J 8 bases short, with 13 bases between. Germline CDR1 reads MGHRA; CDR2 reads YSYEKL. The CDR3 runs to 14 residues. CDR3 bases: TGCGCCAGCAGCCAAGAAGGTCTTTCGGGAGGCTACACCTTC. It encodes CASSQEGLSGGYTF.

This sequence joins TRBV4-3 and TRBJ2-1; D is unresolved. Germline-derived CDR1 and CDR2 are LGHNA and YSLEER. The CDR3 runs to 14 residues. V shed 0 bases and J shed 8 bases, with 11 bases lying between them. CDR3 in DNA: TGCGCCAGCAGCCAAGACCGCCAGTCGGATGAGCAGTTCTTC. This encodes CASSQDRQSDEQFF.

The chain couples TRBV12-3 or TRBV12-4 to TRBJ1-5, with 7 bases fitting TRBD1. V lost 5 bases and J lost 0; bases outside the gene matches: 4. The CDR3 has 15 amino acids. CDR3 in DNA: TGTGCCAGCAGTCGGGGACAGAATAGCAATCAGCCCCAGCATTTT. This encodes CASSRGQNSNQPQHF.